This TCR beta chain was identified in a study of blood T cells in healthy people across ages. Findings and limits, study-wide: Per million T cells, the diversity of TCR beta decreased roughly linearly as age advanced. The long-lived group displayed more naive CD4+ cells, plus higher diversity, than the aged donors did.

Primed by a sample-barcoded 5' primer and a J-beta primer mix, a second PCR proceeded for 7 to 11 cycles. TCRdb re-called the 5' RACE reads through MiXCR, storing one row per CDR3 protein. The sample shows some 640,000 distinct CDR3 sequences, approximately 49% of them seen only once. V shed 3 bases and J shed 2 bases, with 6 bases lying between them. Germline CDR1 reads DFQATT; CDR2 reads SNEGSKA (reference sequence). This CDR3 contains 12 residues. With regard to this clonotype: Antigen unknown.

The specimen was blood. The chain couples TRBV20-1 to TRBJ2-3; no definite D call. This receptor was taken from an older woman in good health. CDR3 residues: CSASVVTDTQYF. In DNA, the CDR3 is TGCAGTGCTAGTGTGGTCACAGATACGCAGTATTTT.